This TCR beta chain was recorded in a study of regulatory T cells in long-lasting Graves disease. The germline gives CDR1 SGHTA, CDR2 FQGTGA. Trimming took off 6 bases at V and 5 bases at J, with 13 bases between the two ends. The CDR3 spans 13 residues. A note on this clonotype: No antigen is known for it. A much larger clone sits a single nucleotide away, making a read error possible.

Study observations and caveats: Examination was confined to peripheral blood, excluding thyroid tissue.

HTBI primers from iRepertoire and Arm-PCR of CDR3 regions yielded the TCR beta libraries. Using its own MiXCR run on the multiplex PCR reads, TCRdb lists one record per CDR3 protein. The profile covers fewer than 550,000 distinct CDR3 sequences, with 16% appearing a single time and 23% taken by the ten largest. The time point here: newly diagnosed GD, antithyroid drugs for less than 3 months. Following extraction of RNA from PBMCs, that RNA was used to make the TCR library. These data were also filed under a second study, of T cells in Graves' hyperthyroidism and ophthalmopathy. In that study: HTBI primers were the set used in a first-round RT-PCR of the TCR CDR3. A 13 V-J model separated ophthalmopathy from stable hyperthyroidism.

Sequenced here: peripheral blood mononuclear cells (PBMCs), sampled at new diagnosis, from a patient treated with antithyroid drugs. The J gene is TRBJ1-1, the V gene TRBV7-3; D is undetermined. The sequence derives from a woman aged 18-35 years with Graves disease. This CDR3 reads CASRGKGFTEAFF. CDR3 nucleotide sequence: TGTGCCAGCAGAGGCAAGGGATTTACTGAAGCTTTCTTT.